A single sample gave rise to the 20 T cell receptor beta chains below, sequenced in a study of shared clonotypes between healthy human individuals (dated by TCRdb to about 2020). The library was built by means of the immunoSEQ multiplex PCR assay. Imported from immuneACCESS, the table was reduced by TCRdb to in-frame sequences with V and J called. These copies leave out some clones; in studies compared against another copy, an unresolved V gene accounts for under half, and the cause of the remainder is not known. Recorded for this sample are roughly 2 million clones; just under 95% of them occurred a single time. The top ten clonotypes cover approximately 1.2% of the sample. CD8 naive samples were CD45RO-negative cells positively selected for CCR7, giving a CD45RA+CCR7+ population that excluded TemRA cells. The sample comprised naive CD8+ T cells sorted from blood. According to the study, the label for this sample's cell subset or site signals: CD45RA+CCR7+. The receptors derive from a man aged 18 to 29 in good health.

The chain links TRBV6-1 to TRBJ2-1; D is tentatively TRBD1 or TRBD2 (5 bases each). CDR1 MNHNS and CDR2 SASEGT come from the germline V gene. The CDR3 spans 17 residues. With 3 bases removed from V and 7 bases from J, the gap between germline ends came to 22 bases. The CDR3 is CASSDPLAPNWGNEQFF. CDR3 nucleotides: TGTGCCAGCAGTGATCCCCTAGCTCCTAATTGGGGGAATGAGCAGTTCTTC.

The chain carries TRBV2 and TRBJ2-6; D unclear. The CDR3 runs 15 residues. Germline CDR1 is SNHLY and CDR2 is FYNNEI. V was clipped by 2 bases and J by 1 base, with 6 bases between them. The CDR3, as DNA: TGTGCCAGCAGTGAATTGGGTTCTGGGGCCAACGTCCTGACTTTC. This translates into CASSELGSGANVLTF.

The chain recombines TRBV13 with TRBJ2-1; D is possibly TRBD2 (5 bases). V was clipped by 6 bases and J by 0 bases, with 12 bases between them. The CDR3 consists of 15 residues. Germline CDR1 PRHDT, CDR2 FYEKMQ (reference sequence). The CDR3 coding sequence is TGTGCCAGCAGAAATCGGGGAAGCTCCTACAATGAGCAGTTCTTC. Its protein product is CASRNRGSSYNEQFF.

The genes are TRBV13 and TRBJ2-6, with D possibly TRBD1 on 5 matching bases. The V gene lost 5 bases and the J gene lost 2 bases, with 13 bases spanning the gap. The CDR3 contains 16 residues. CDR1 is PRHDT and CDR2 is FYEKMQ in the germline V gene (reference sequence). CDR3 region: CASSPPTDAGANVLTF. In DNA form, the CDR3 reads TGTGCCAGCAGCCCACCGACAGATGCTGGGGCCAACGTCCTGACTTTC.

CDR3 sequence reads: CASRTRTGGLTDTQYF. For the CDR3, the DNA is TGTGCCAGCAGGACCAGGACAGGGGGCTTAACAGATACGCAGTATTTT. This chain links TRBV2 with TRBJ2-3, with 11 bases aligning to TRBD1. Germline CDR1 and CDR2: SNHLY and FYNNEI. V shed 6 bases, J shed 3 bases, and the junction held 8 bases outside the gene matches. The CDR3 sequence is 16 residues long.

The gene calls are TRBV5-6 and TRBJ1-1; 9 bases fit TRBD1. CDR1 and CDR2 from the germline V gene are SGHDT and YYEEEE. CDR3 length equals 18 residues. With V trimmed by 5 bases and J by 1 base, 15 bases remained unmatched. For the CDR3, the DNA is TGTGCCAGCAGGTCTGGGGGACCCCGGGGACAGGGGAACACTGAAGCTTTCTTT. Protein sequence: CASRSGGPRGQGNTEAFF.

The rearrangement joins TRBV7-9 to TRBJ1-4; 9 bases align to TRBD1. Losses at the gene ends were 6 bases for V and 6 bases for J; bases not matched to a gene: 14. This CDR3 contains 17 residues. Germline lookup yields CDR1 SEHNR and CDR2 FQNEAQ (reference sequence). The CDR3 sequence: CASSPPVRTGEDEKLFF. In DNA form, the CDR3 reads TGTGCCAGCAGTCCACCCGTGCGGACAGGGGAGGATGAAAAACTGTTTTTT.

This chain connects TRBV4-1 to TRBJ1-2; D is uncertain. This CDR3 has 17 amino acids. Trimming removed 0 bases from V and 6 bases from J, with 20 bases in between. Germline V lookup: CDR1 MGHRA, CDR2 YSYEKL. CDR3 loop: CASSQDFPEQIPDGYTF. CDR3 sequence (DNA): TGCGCCAGCAGCCAAGATTTCCCAGAACAGATACCGGATGGCTACACCTTC.

The sample holds one count of this clone. The chain couples TRBV6-5 to TRBJ1-2; tentatively, D is TRBD1 (5 bases). Germline CDR1 MNHEY, CDR2 SVGAGI. V was trimmed by 2 bases and J by 7 bases, leaving 8 bases between them. The CDR3 has 12 amino acids. This CDR3 is CASSYPGFGYTF. The DNA for the CDR3 is TGTGCCAGCAGTTACCCAGGGTTTGGCTACACCTTC.

As for this clone: Other DNA sequences in this specimen translate into the identical CDR3. The chain uses TRBV20-1 and TRBJ2-5; a weak D match, TRBD2 (6 bases). This CDR3 contains 11 residues. The germline CDR1 and CDR2 sequences are DFQATT and SNEGSKA (reference sequence). V was pared by 6 bases and J by 4 bases, with 9 bases between. CDR3 sequence: CSARRVETQYF. CDR3 nucleotides: TGCAGTGCCCGGAGGGTAGAGACCCAGTACTTC.

This clone was seen once. The CDR3: CASSDSTGEATGELFF. CDR3 in DNA: TGTGCCAGCAGTGACTCGACAGGGGAGGCCACCGGGGAGCTGTTTTTT. The V gene is TRBV6-4, the J gene TRBJ2-2; 8 bases match TRBD1. CDR3 size: 16 residues. The V gene end was trimmed by 0 bases and the J gene end by 4 bases; junction bases not matched to a gene: 4. The germline CDR1 and CDR2 sequences are MRHNA and SNTAGT.

The chain combines TRBV14 with TRBJ1-4; 8 positions match TRBD1. J was trimmed by 5 bases and V by 4 bases; bases with no gene match: 3. The CDR3 has 14 residues. Germline V lookup: CDR1 SGHDN, CDR2 FVKESK. CDR3 in amino acids: CASSPRQGNEKLFF. CDR3 DNA sequence: TGTGCCAGCAGCCCCAGACAGGGGAATGAAAAACTGTTTTTT.

The chain uses TRBV7-3 and TRBJ2-3, with D perhaps TRBD1 or TRBD2 (5 bases each). The CDR3 is 13 amino acids. The germline V and J ends were trimmed by 4 bases and 4 bases, with 9 bases remaining between them. Germline V gives CDR1 SGHTA, CDR2 FQGTGA. The CDR3 DNA follows: TGTGCCAGCAGCTCGATGGGGGCAGATACGCAGTATTTT. It yields the protein CASSSMGADTQYF.

A word on this clone: The sample holds other DNA sequences that translate to the same CDR3. The chain uses TRBV5-1 and TRBJ2-7, with D uncertain. This CDR3 has 13 residues. V dropped 0 bases and J dropped 0 bases, with 4 bases sitting between them. Germline loops: CDR1 SGHRS, CDR2 YFSETQ. The CDR3 here is CASSLVDSYEQYF. The CDR3 DNA reads TGCGCCAGCAGCTTGGTTGACTCCTACGAGCAGTACTTC.

The chain joins TRBV5-1 to TRBJ2-4; D unclear. Looked up from germline, CDR1 is SGHRS and CDR2 is YFSETQ. This CDR3 comprises 16 residues. Trimming removed 1 base from V and 11 bases from J, with 22 bases in between. CDR3 DNA: TGCGCCAGCAGCTTGTATCCTACAGAATCTAACCAAGTTCAGTACTTC. The encoded protein is CASSLYPTESNQVQYF.

The gene calls are TRBV19 and TRBJ2-7; 9 bases align to TRBD2. The CDR3 runs 16 residues. With V trimmed by 6 bases and J by 5 bases, 14 bases remained unmatched. The germline gives CDR1 LNHDA, CDR2 SQIVND (reference sequence). CDR3: CASRRTTSGPGHEQYF. In DNA form, the CDR3 reads TGTGCCAGTAGGAGAACTACTAGCGGGCCTGGGCACGAGCAGTACTTC.

This chain joins TRBV5-6 and TRBJ2-6; 8 bases are a match to TRBD1. CDR1 and CDR2 (germline): SGHDT, YYEEEE. The CDR3 spans 15 residues. The trim removed 4 bases at V and 2 bases at J, leaving 2 bases unmatched. The CDR3 here is CASSPTGAGANVLTF. CDR3 bases: TGTGCCAGCAGCCCGACAGGGGCTGGGGCCAACGTCCTGACTTTC. The variable domain in full, with the rest retrieved from reference TRBV5-6 and TRBJ2-6, is DAGVTQSPTHLIKTRGQQVTLRCSPKSGHDTVSWYQQALGQGPQFIFQYYEEEERQRGNFPDRFSGHQFPNYSSELNVNALLLGDSALYLCASSPTGAGANVLTFGAGSRLTVL.

This chain connects TRBV18 to TRBJ1-1; unclear D gene. V lost 3 bases and J lost 6, with 8 bases in between. In germline, CDR1 is KGHSH, CDR2 LQKENI. The CDR3 is 12 amino acids. The CDR3 protein is CASSPGSAEAFF. The CDR3 DNA follows: TGTGCCAGCTCACCTGGGAGTGCTGAAGCTTTCTTT.

V and J are TRBV29-1 and TRBJ2-7; 7 bases align to TRBD1. V lost 3 bases and J lost 5; bases outside the gene matches: 4. Germline V gene lookup returns CDR1 SQVTM and CDR2 ANQGSEA. The CDR3 is made up of 12 amino acids. In DNA, the CDR3 is TGCAGCGTTGAGCGACAGGGTGACGAGCAGTACTTC. As protein: CSVERQGDEQYF.

Remarks on this clone: Other nucleotide sequences in the sample specify the same CDR3. CDR3 bases: TGTGCCAGCAGCTTAAGTGACGGATACGAGCAGTACTTC. It is translated as CASSLSDGYEQYF. The chain carries TRBV7-3 and TRBJ2-7, with unresolved D. V was pared by 1 base and J by 4 bases, with 8 bases between. The CDR3 contains 13 residues. Germline loops: CDR1 SGHTA, CDR2 FQGTGA.